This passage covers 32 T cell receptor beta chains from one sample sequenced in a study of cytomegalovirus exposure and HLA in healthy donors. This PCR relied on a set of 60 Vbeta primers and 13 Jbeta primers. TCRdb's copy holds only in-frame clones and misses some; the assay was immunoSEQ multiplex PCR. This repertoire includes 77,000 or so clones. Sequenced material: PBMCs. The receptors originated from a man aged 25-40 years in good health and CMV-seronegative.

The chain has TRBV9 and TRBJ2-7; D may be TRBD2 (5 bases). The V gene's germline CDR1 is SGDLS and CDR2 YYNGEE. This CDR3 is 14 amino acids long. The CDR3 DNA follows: TGTCCCTCTCAGATCGGGGAGAGCTCCTACGAGCAGTACTTC. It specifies CPSQIGESSYEQYF.

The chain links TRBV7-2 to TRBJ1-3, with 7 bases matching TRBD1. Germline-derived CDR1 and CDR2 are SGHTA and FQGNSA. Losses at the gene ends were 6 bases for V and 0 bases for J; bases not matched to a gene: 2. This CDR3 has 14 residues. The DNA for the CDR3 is TGTGCCAGCAGGAGGGACAGCTCTGGAAACACCATATATTTT. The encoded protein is CASRRDSSGNTIYF.

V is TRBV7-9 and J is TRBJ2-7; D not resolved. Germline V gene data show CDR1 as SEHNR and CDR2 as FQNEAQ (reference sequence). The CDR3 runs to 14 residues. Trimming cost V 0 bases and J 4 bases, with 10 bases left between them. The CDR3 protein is CASSLAVGVYEQYF. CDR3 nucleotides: TGTGCCAGCAGCTTAGCCGTAGGAGTTTACGAGCAGTACTTC.

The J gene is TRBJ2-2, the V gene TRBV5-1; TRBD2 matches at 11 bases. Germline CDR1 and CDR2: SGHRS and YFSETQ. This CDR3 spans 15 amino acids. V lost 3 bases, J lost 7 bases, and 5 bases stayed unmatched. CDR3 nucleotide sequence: TGCGCCAGCAGCTGGGGACTAGCGGAGATCGGGGAGCTGTTTTTT. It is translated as CASSWGLAEIGELFF.

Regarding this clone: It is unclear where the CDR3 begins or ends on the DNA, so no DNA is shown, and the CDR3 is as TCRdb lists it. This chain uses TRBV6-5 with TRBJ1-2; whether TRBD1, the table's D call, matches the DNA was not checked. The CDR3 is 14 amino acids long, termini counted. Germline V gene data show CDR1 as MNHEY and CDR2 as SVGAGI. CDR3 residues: CASSPFGPGYGYTF.

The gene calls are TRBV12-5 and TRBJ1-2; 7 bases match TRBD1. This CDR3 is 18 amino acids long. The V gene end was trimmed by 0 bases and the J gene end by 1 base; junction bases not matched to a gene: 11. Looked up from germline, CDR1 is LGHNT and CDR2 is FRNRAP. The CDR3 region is CASGLVLAPGGINYGYTF. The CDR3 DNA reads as TGTGCTAGTGGTTTGGTACTTGCCCCAGGGGGGATTAACTATGGCTACACCTTC.

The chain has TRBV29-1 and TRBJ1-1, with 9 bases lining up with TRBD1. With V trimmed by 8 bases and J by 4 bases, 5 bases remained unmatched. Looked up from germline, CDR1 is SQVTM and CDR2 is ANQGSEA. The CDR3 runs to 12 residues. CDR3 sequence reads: CSSGQGITEAFF. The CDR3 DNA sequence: TGCAGCTCCGGACAGGGGATCACTGAAGCTTTCTTT.

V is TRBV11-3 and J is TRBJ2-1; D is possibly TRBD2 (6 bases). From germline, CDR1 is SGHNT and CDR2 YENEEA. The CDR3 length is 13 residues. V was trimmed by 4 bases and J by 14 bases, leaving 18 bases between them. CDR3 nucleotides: TGTGCCAGCAGCTCCGGGGGTCGGGCTCGAGAGTTCTTC. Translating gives CASSSGGRAREFF.

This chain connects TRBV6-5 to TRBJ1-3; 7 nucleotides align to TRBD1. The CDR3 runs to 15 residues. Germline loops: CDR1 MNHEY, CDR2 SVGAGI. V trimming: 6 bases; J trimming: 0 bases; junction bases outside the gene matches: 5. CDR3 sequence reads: CASRRGTASGNTIYF. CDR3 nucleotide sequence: TGTGCCAGCAGACGGGGGACAGCCTCTGGAAACACCATATATTTT.

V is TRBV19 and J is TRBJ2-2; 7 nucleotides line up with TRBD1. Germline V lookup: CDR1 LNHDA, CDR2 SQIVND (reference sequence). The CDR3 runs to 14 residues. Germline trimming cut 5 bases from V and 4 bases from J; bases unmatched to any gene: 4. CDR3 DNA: TGTGCCAGTAGTTCTTGGGACAGCACCGGGGAGCTGTTTTTT. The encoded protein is CASSSWDSTGELFF.

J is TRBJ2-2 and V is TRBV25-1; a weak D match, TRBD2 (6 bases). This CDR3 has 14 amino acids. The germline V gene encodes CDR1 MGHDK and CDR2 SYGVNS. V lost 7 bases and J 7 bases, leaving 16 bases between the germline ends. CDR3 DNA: TGTGCCAGCACCAGTGGGGGGTGGGACGGGGAGCTGTTTTTT. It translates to CASTSGGWDGELFF.

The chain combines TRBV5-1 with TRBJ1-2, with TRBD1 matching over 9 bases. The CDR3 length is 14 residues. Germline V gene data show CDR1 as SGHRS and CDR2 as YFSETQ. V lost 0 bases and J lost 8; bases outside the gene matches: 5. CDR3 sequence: CASSLDRGLEGYTF. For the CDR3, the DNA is TGCGCCAGCAGCTTGGACAGGGGGCTGGAAGGCTACACCTTC.

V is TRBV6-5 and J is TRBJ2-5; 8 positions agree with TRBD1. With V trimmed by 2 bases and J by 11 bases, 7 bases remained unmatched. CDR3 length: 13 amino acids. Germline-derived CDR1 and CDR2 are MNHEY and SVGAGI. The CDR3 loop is CASSYPGTGKQYF. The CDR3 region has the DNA TGTGCCAGCAGTTACCCCGGGACAGGTAAACAGTACTTC.

This chain's CDR3 is CASSPRPGTGIGEAFF. DNA of the CDR3: TGTGCCAGCAGTCCCCGTCCCGGGACAGGGATCGGTGAAGCTTTCTTT. The chain has TRBV27 and TRBJ1-1; the match to TRBD1 covers 9 bases. CDR1 MNHEY and CDR2 SMNVEV come from the germline V gene (reference sequence). Trimming removed 5 bases from V and 7 bases from J; junction bases left unmatched: 14. This CDR3 has 16 amino acids.

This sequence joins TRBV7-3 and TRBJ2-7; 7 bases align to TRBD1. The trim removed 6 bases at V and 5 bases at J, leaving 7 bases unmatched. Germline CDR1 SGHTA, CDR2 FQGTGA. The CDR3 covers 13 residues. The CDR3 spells CASRSQGSHEQYF. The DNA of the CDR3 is TGTGCCAGCAGATCACAGGGGTCCCACGAGCAGTACTTC.

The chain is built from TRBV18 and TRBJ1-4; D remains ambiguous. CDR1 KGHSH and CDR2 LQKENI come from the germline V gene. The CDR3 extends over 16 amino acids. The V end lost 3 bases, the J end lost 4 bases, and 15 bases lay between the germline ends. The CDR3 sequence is CASSPTSRGLNEKLFF. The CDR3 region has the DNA TGTGCCAGCTCACCGACGTCAAGAGGACTTAATGAAAAACTGTTTTTT. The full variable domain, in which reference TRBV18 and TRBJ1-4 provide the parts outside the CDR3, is NAGVMQNPRHLVRRRGQEARLRCSPMKGHSHVYWYRQLPEEGLKFMVYLQKENIIDESGMPKERFSAEFPKEGPSILRIQQVVRGDSAAYFCASSPTSRGLNEKLFFGSGTQLSVL.

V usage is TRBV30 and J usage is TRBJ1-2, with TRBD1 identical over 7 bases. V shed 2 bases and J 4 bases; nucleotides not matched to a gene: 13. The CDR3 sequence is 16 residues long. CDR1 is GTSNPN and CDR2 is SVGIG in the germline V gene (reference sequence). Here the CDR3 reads CAWSRWGQQGGYGYTF. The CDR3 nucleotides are TGTGCCTGGAGTCGTTGGGGACAGCAGGGAGGCTATGGCTACACCTTC.

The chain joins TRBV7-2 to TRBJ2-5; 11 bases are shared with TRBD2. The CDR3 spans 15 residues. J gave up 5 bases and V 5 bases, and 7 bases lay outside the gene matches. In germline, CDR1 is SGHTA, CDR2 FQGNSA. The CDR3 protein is CASSPTSGNGETQYF. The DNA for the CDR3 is TGTGCCAGCAGCCCGACTAGCGGGAACGGGGAGACCCAGTACTTC.

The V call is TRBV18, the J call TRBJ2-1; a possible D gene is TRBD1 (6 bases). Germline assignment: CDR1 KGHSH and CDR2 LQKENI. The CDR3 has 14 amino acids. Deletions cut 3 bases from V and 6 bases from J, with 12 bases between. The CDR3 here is CASSPNLDSNEQFF. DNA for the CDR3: TGTGCCAGCTCACCCAACCTGGACAGCAATGAGCAGTTCTTC.

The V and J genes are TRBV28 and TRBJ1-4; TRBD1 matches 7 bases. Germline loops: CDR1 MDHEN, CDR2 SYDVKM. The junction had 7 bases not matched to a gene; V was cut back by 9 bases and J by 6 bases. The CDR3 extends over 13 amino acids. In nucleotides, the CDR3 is TGTGCCAGTGTCAGGGGGACATATGAAAAACTGTTTTTT. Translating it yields CASVRGTYEKLFF.

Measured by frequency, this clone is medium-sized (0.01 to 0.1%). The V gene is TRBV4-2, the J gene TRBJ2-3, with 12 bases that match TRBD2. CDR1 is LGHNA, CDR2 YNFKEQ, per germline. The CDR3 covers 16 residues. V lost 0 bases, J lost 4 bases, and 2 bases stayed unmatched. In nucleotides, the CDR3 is TGTGCCAGCAGCCAAGAGGCTAGCGGGGGGGCAGATACGCAGTATTTT. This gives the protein CASSQEASGGADTQYF.

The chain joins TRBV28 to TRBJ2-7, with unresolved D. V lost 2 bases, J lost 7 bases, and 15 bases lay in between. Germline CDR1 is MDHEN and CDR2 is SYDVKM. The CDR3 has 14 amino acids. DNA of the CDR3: TGTGCCAGCAGTTTACCCCGACGGAGTTTAGAGCAGTACTTC. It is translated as CASSLPRRSLEQYF.

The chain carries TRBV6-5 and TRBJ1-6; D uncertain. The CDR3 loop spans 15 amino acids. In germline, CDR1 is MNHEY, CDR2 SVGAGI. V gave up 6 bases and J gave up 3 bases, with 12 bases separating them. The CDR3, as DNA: TGTGCCAGCAGGTACGGAGTGGACTATAATTCACCCCTCCACTTT. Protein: CASRYGVDYNSPLHF.

CDR3 residues: CASSPPQGAPGELFF. DNA of the CDR3: TGTGCCAGCTCACCACCCCAGGGGGCGCCCGGGGAGCTGTTTTTT. This chain uses TRBV18 with TRBJ2-2; 8 positions match TRBD1. Germline V lookup: CDR1 KGHSH, CDR2 LQKENI. V lost 0 bases, J lost 6 bases, and 3 bases stayed unmatched. The CDR3 sequence is 15 residues long. Full variable domain (outside the CDR3, taken from reference TRBV18 and TRBJ2-2): NAGVMQNPRHLVRRRGQEARLRCSPMKGHSHVYWYRQLPEEGLKFMVYLQKENIIDESGMPKERFSAEFPKEGPSILRIQQVVRGDSAAYFCASSPPQGAPGELFFGEGSRLTVL.

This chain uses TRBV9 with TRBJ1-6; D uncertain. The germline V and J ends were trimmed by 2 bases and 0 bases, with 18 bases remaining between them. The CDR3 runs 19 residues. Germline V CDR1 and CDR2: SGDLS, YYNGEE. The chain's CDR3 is CASSVPGRTSSSYNSPLHF. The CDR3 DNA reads TGTGCCAGCAGCGTCCCAGGACGGACTTCGAGCTCCTATAATTCACCCCTCCACTTT.

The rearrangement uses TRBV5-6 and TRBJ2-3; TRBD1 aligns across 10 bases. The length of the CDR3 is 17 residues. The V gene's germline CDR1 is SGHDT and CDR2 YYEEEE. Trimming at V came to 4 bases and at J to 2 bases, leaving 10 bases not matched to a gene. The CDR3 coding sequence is TGTGCCAGCAGCCCTCCCTGGGACAGGGGCATCACAGATACGCAGTATTTT. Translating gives CASSPPWDRGITDTQYF.

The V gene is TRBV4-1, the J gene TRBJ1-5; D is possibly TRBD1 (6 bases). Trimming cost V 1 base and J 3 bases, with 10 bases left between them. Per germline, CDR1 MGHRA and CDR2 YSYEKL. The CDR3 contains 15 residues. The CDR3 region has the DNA TGCGCCAGCAGCCAAGTAGGGGGTAACAATCAGCCCCAGCATTTT. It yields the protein CASSQVGGNNQPQHF.

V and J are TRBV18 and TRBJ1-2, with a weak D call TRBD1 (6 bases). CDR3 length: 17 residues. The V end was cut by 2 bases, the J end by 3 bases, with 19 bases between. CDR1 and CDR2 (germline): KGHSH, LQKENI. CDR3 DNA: TGTGCCAGCTCACCATTCGGACAGACGGGAGGAGACTATGGCTACACCTTC. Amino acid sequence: CASSPFGQTGGDYGYTF.

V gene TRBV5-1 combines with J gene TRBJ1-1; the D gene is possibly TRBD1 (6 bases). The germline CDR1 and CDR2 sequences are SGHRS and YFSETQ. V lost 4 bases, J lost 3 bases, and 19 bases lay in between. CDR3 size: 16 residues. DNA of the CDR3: TGCGCCAGCAGCCCGTGGGTGAGGGGGGGGGACACTGAAGCTTTCTTT. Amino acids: CASSPWVRGGDTEAFF.

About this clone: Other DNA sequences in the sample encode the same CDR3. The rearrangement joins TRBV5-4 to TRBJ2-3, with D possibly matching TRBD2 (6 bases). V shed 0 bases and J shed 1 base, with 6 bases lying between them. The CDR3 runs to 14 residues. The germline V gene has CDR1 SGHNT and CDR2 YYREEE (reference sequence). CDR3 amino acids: CASSLASGTDTQYF. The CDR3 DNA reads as TGTGCCAGCAGCTTGGCTAGCGGCACAGATACGCAGTATTTT.

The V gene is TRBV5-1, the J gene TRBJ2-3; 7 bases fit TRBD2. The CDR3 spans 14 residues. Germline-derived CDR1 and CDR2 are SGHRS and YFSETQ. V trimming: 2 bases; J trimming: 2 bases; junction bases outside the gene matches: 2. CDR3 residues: CASSFAGVTDTQYF. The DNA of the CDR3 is TGCGCCAGCAGCTTTGCGGGGGTCACAGATACGCAGTATTTT. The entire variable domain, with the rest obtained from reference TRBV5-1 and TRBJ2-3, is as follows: KAGVTQTPRYLIKTRGQQVTLSCSPISGHRSVSWYQQTPGQGLQFLFEYFSETQRNKGNFPGRFSGRQFSNSRSEMNVSTLELGDSALYLCASSFAGVTDTQYFGPGTRLTVL.

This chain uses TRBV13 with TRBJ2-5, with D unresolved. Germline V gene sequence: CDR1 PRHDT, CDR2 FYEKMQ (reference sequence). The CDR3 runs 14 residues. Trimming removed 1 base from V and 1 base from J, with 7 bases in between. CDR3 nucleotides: TGTGCCAGCAGCTTAGATCCCTCCCAAGAGACCCAGTACTTC. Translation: CASSLDPSQETQYF.